A single sample gave rise to the 29 T cell receptor beta chains below, sequenced in a study of molecular identifiers for immune sequencing clone quantification. Each CDR3 protein gets one entry after TCRdb re-called the PCR reads with MiXCR. Of 7,500 to 10,000 distinct CDR3 sequences in the sample, approximately 20% were seen once. What was sequenced was naive CD8+ T cells from blood, with Jurkat cell RNA spiked in. Subset reported: FACS-sorted CD8+CD4-CCR7+CD45RA+ naive T cells. Receptors originate from a human donor in good health. Some libraries in this study had Jurkat cell RNA spiked in.

Ten or more counts support this clonotype. The V gene is TRBV3-1, the J gene TRBJ2-7; TRBD1 is a possible D gene (6 bases). The CDR3 runs 16 residues. CDR1 and CDR2 (germline): LGHDT, YNNKEL (reference sequence). Trimming left V 5 bases short and J 5 bases short, with 22 bases between. The CDR3 sequence: CASSTHLTGLDNEQYF. The CDR3 DNA is TGTGCCAGCAGCACCCACCTGACAGGTTTAGACAACGAGCAGTACTTC.

This clonotype is classed as medium-sized. The chain uses TRBV4-1 and TRBJ1-5; D not resolved. V was trimmed by 0 bases and J by 0 bases, leaving 15 bases between them. This CDR3 region has 18 residues. The germline V gene has CDR1 MGHRA and CDR2 YSYEKL. In DNA, the CDR3 is TGCGCCAGCAGCCAAGATCCGCCGGCAGCCTATAGCAATCAGCCCCAGCATTTT. Protein product: CASSQDPPAAYSNQPQHF.

Sample share makes this clonotype medium-sized. The rearrangement links TRBV4-1 to TRBJ2-3; D tentatively fits TRBD1 or TRBD2 (5 bases each). Germline CDR1 MGHRA, CDR2 YSYEKL. The CDR3 length is 17 residues. V was clipped by 3 bases and J by 2 bases, with 18 bases between them. CDR3 coding DNA: TGCGCCAGCAGCCAGAAGCCGGTTGGGACGCTCACAGATACGCAGTATTTT. Translating gives CASSQKPVGTLTDTQYF.

This clonotype came up many times. The gene calls are TRBV20-1 and TRBJ2-1, with TRBD1 as a possible D gene (6 bases). Trimming removed 5 bases from V and 9 bases from J, with 14 bases in between. Germline V gene sequence: CDR1 DFQATT, CDR2 SNEGSKA (reference sequence). The CDR3 covers 12 residues. In DNA form, the CDR3 reads TGCAGTGCTGTCGGGTCCAGGGGTGAGCAGTTCTTC. It specifies CSAVGSRGEQFF.

This clonotype was seen repeatedly, ten times or more. This chain links TRBV6-2 or TRBV6-3 with TRBJ1-1; D is uncertain. Trimming took off 2 bases at V and 0 bases at J, with 13 bases between the two ends. Looked up from germline, CDR1 is MNHEY and CDR2 is SVGEGT. The CDR3 loop spans 16 amino acids. The CDR3 loop reads CASSYNRGLLNTEAFF. DNA for the CDR3: TGTGCCAGCAGTTACAATCGAGGACTTCTGAACACTGAAGCTTTCTTT.

Concerning this clonotype: A much larger clone differs from this one at a single base, so this may be a read error. The chain joins TRBV12-5 to TRBJ1-1; a weak D match, TRBD1 (6 bases). Deletions cut 4 bases from V and 6 bases from J, with 12 bases between. The germline V gene has CDR1 LGHNT and CDR2 FRNRAP. The CDR3 has 13 amino acids. CDR3 nucleotide sequence: TGTGCTAGTGGTTGGGCTACAGGGCCTGAAGCTTTCTTT. Its translation: CASGWATGPEAFF.

This clonotype is medium-sized (0.01 to 0.1%). V gene TRBV27 combines with J gene TRBJ2-3, with D unclear. Germline loops: CDR1 MNHEY, CDR2 SMNVEV (reference sequence). The CDR3 contains 17 residues. The V and J ends lost 5 bases and 1 base respectively, with 19 bases between them. The CDR3 sequence: CASSPPASTPRTDTQYF. DNA for the CDR3: TGTGCCAGCAGTCCCCCAGCGTCAACTCCCCGCACAGATACGCAGTATTTT.

This clonotype was detected only a few times. The chain employs TRBV7-6 and TRBJ2-1; D remains unclear. Germline CDR1 reads SGHVS; CDR2 reads FNYEAQ. The CDR3 has 13 amino acids. Between the trimmed V and J ends, which lost 1 base and 9 bases, there was a span of 10 bases. The CDR3: CASSLVPSSEQFF. The CDR3 bases are TGTGCCAGCAGCTTAGTCCCCAGCAGTGAGCAGTTCTTC.

This clonotype was recorded many times. The chain couples TRBV19 to TRBJ2-6; D possibly corresponds to TRBD2 (6 bases). Germline V gene data show CDR1 as LNHDA and CDR2 as SQIVND (reference sequence). The CDR3 runs 16 residues. Trimming took 3 bases from V and 0 from J, leaving 9 bases between them. DNA of the CDR3: TGTGCCAGTAGTATTGGAGGGAACTCTGGGGCCAACGTCCTGACTTTC. Protein product: CASSIGGNSGANVLTF. The entire variable domain, with the rest obtained from reference TRBV19 and TRBJ2-6, is as follows: DGGITQSPKYLFRKEGQNVTLSCEQNLNHDAMYWYRQDPGQGLRLIYYSQIVNDFQKGDIAEGYSVSREKKESFPLTVTSAQKNPTAFYLCASSIGGNSGANVLTFGAGSRLTVL.

Within the sample, this clonotype is medium-sized. The rearrangement uses TRBV11-2 and TRBJ2-3, with 8 bases lining up with TRBD1. With V trimmed by 0 bases and J by 2 bases, 10 bases remained unmatched. Germline assignment: CDR1 SGHAT and CDR2 FQNNGV. The CDR3 contains 18 residues. The CDR3 here is CASSLDPGTGGYTDTQYF. The DNA for the CDR3 is TGTGCCAGCAGCTTAGACCCTGGGACAGGTGGATACACAGATACGCAGTATTTT.

The chain recombines TRBV9 with TRBJ1-1, with D unresolved. V was clipped by 4 bases and J by 3 bases, with 13 bases between them. Germline CDR1 is SGDLS and CDR2 is YYNGEE. The CDR3 runs 14 residues. CDR3 sequence: CASSKETEDTEAFF. The DNA of the CDR3 is TGTGCCAGCAGCAAGGAAACTGAGGACACTGAAGCTTTCTTT.

A remark on this clonotype: This may be a read error: a much more frequent sequence differs by one nucleotide. The genes are TRBV27 and TRBJ1-1; 9 nucleotides line up with TRBD1. The CDR3 consists of 16 residues. V trimming: 5 bases; J trimming: 9 bases; junction bases outside the gene matches: 16. In germline, CDR1 is MNHEY, CDR2 SMNVEV (reference sequence). The CDR3 nucleotides are TGTGCCAGCAGTACCTATGCACAGGGGGCATATACTAAAGCTTTCTTT. This gives the protein CASSTYAQGAYTKAFF.

Within the sample, this clonotype is medium-sized (0.01 to 0.1%). This chain joins TRBV7-7 and TRBJ2-3; no clear D gene. The CDR3 extends over 16 amino acids. V was pared by 5 bases and J by 2 bases, with 17 bases between. Germline CDR1 is SSHAT and CDR2 is FNYEAQ (reference sequence). CDR3 protein: CASSQGSGDFTDTQYF. Written as DNA, the CDR3 is TGTGCCAGCAGCCAAGGGTCAGGAGACTTCACAGATACGCAGTATTTT.

In its sample, this clonotype is medium-sized (0.01 to 0.1%). The chain is built from TRBV6-4 and TRBJ2-4; 13 bases align to TRBD2. The germline V gene encodes CDR1 MRHNA and CDR2 SNTAGT. The CDR3 spans 16 residues. V lost 6 bases to trimming and J lost 0 bases; unmatched junction nucleotides: 2. The CDR3 coding sequence is TGTGCCAGCAGAACTAGCGGGGGGGTAGCCAAAAACATTCAGTACTTC. Amino acids: CASRTSGGVAKNIQYF.

V gene TRBV27 combines with J gene TRBJ1-4; no reliable D call. Trimming pared 5 bases from V and 0 bases from J, leaving 4 bases between. The CDR3 is 13 amino acids. CDR1 and CDR2 from the germline V gene are MNHEY and SMNVEV (reference sequence). The CDR3 spells CASSPTTNEKLFF. Written as DNA, the CDR3 is TGTGCCAGCAGTCCGACAACTAATGAAAAACTGTTTTTT.

Of note for this clonotype: The CDR3 ends on some other residue instead of the conserved phenylalanine or tryptophan, so this is likely a read error. CDR3: CASSQGDRLNTGELFC. The CDR3, as DNA: TGCGCCAGCAGCCAAGGGGACAGACTAAACACCGGGGAGCTGTTTTGT. This chain uses TRBV4-3 with TRBJ2-2, with 7 bases fitting TRBD1. Germline CDR1 reads LGHNA; CDR2 reads YSLEER. V lost 1 base and J lost 2; bases outside the gene matches: 4. The CDR3 has 16 residues.

Comment on this clonotype: This may be a read error: a much more frequent sequence differs by one nucleotide. V is TRBV11-2 and J is TRBJ2-7; 7 bases fit TRBD1. CDR3 length: 14 residues. Germline values: CDR1 SGHAT, CDR2 FQNNGV. The CDR3 protein is CASSFTGALYEQCF. The CDR3 DNA follows: TGTGCCAGCAGCTTTACAGGGGCGTTATACGAGCAGTGCTTC.

In its sample, this clonotype was seen many times. The genes are TRBV27 and TRBJ2-7; 9 nucleotides line up with TRBD2. CDR3 length equals 16 residues. With V trimmed by 2 bases and J by 5 bases, 10 bases remained unmatched. Germline V gene data show CDR1 as MNHEY and CDR2 as SMNVEV (reference sequence). CDR3 nucleotides: TGTGCCAGCAGTTTAGTAGCGGGAGTGGGTCCCGACGAGCAGTACTTC. Encoded protein: CASSLVAGVGPDEQYF.

This clonotype came up many times. This chain connects TRBV4-3 to TRBJ2-5, with 11 bases aligning to TRBD2. The CDR3 totals 17 residues. Germline CDR1 reads LGHNA; CDR2 reads YSLEER. The trim removed 3 bases at V and 0 bases at J, leaving 6 bases unmatched. As DNA, the CDR3 is TGCGCCAGCAGCCAGGGGACTAGCGGAGCGTACCAAGAGACCCAGTACTTC. Translating it yields CASSQGTSGAYQETQYF.

Many counts were recorded for this clonotype. The chain is built from TRBV7-6 and TRBJ2-7; tentative D call: TRBD1 (6 bases). Trimming took 1 base from V and 5 from J, leaving 15 bases between them. Looked up from germline, CDR1 is SGHVS and CDR2 is FNYEAQ. The CDR3 sequence is 15 residues long. For the CDR3, the DNA is TGTGCCAGCAGCTTAGGGTCCACAGGGTTCCACGAGCAGTACTTC. It specifies CASSLGSTGFHEQYF.

The table lists this clonotype with many counts. This rearrangement joins TRBV29-1 to TRBJ2-7, with 12 bases lining up with TRBD1. The CDR3 has 15 residues. Looked up from germline, CDR1 is SQVTM and CDR2 is ANQGSEA. V lost 4 bases, J lost 5 bases, and 9 bases stayed unmatched. The CDR3 protein is CSVVGGQGAFHEQYF. Here the CDR3 DNA reads TGCAGCGTTGTTGGGGGACAGGGGGCGTTCCACGAGCAGTACTTC.

This clonotype was counted between two and nine times. A much larger clonotype is one base distant, so this may be a read error. V gene TRBV28 combines with J gene TRBJ2-7; D perhaps matches TRBD1 (6 bases). CDR1 and CDR2 (germline): MDHEN, SYDVKM. This CDR3 is built from 14 residues. The V gene lost 6 bases and the J gene lost 3 bases, with 15 bases spanning the gap. The CDR3 DNA is TGTGCCAGCAGACAGCAGGGGACGGTCTACGAGCAGTACGTC. Its protein is CASRQQGTVYEQYV.

This clonotype is judged medium-sized. The genes are TRBV20-1 and TRBJ2-7; the D is unclear. From germline, CDR1 is DFQATT and CDR2 SNEGSKA (reference sequence). V lost 3 bases and J 7 bases, leaving 19 bases between the germline ends. The CDR3 is 14 residues long. Here the CDR3 reads CSASGLATDGEQYF. The CDR3 nucleotides are TGCAGTGCTAGTGGGTTGGCAACGGATGGGGAGCAGTACTTC.

Sample share makes this clonotype medium-sized. The V gene is TRBV12-3 or TRBV12-4, the J gene TRBJ1-1; D unclear. This CDR3 is built from 15 residues. Trimming left V 4 bases short and J 4 bases short, with 16 bases between. The CDR3 nucleotides read TGTGCCAGCAGTTCTACGGAACATAGTATCACTGAAGCTTTCTTT. It yields the protein CASSSTEHSITEAFF.

In its sample, this clonotype is medium-sized (0.01 to 0.1%). The rearrangement joins TRBV5-4 to TRBJ2-3; D may be TRBD2 (5 bases). The V and J ends lost 6 bases and 0 bases respectively, with 14 bases between them. Germline V gives CDR1 SGHNT, CDR2 YYREEE (reference sequence). The CDR3 runs 15 residues. The DNA for the CDR3 is TGTGCCAGCACTATAAGCGGTGCTAGCACAGATACGCAGTATTTT. Protein sequence: CASTISGASTDTQYF.

This clonotype is classed as medium-sized. The chain has TRBV28 and TRBJ1-1; D unresolved. Germline V lookup: CDR1 MDHEN, CDR2 SYDVKM. The length of the CDR3 is 14 residues. V dropped 8 bases and J dropped 5 bases, with 18 bases sitting between them. The CDR3 bases are TGTGCCAGCCGTGTTTTTGCGGGGAGGACTGAAGCTTTCTTT. Translating gives CASRVFAGRTEAFF.

By share of the sample, this clonotype is medium-sized. The J gene is TRBJ2-3, the V gene TRBV2; D possibly uses TRBD1 or TRBD2 (5 bases each). The V end lost 5 bases, the J end lost 6 bases, and 15 bases lay between the germline ends. The CDR3 has 14 residues. Germline V CDR1 and CDR2: SNHLY, FYNNEI. The CDR3 reads CASSWDLQSDTQYF. In DNA, the CDR3 is TGTGCCAGCAGTTGGGACCTCCAATCGGATACGCAGTATTTT.

Regarding this clonotype: A much larger clone differs from this one at a single base, so this may be a read error. V is TRBV7-9 and J is TRBJ2-5, with D possibly TRBD2 on 6 matching bases. There are 16 residues in the CDR3. Germline CDR1 reads SEHNR; CDR2 reads FQNEAQ (reference sequence). In nucleotides, the CDR3 is TGTGCCAGCGGCTTAGCGGAGGACTCTAGTACGGAGACCCAGTACTTC. Its translation is CASGLAEDSSTETQYF.

This clonotype occurred many times. The rearrangement links TRBV7-3 to TRBJ2-5, with D uncertain. CDR1 is SGHTA, CDR2 FQGTGA, per germline. The CDR3 covers 16 residues. With 4 bases removed from V and 4 bases from J, the gap between germline ends came to 19 bases. The CDR3 region is CASSSRSSDGTETQYF. The CDR3 DNA sequence: TGTGCCAGCAGCTCGAGGTCTTCGGACGGCACAGAGACCCAGTACTTC.